The 3 T cell receptor beta chains listed next were all sequenced from one sample in a study of blood T cell repertoires in COVID-19. The table came from immunoSEQ multiplex PCR; TCRdb's copy has only in-frame clones and leaves some out. In the table there are 78,000 or so clones, 75% to 85% of which are singletons. Sample: peripheral blood. The receptors originated from a woman aged 55-75 years with acute or convalescent COVID-19.

The rearrangement joins TRBV6-6 to TRBJ2-3; TRBD2 aligns across 12 bases. J lost 0 bases, V lost 5 bases, and 12 bases had no gene match. The CDR3 contains 19 residues. CDR1 and CDR2 from the germline V gene are MNHNY and SVGAGI (reference sequence). The CDR3 protein is CASSPRTSGVGGSTDTQYF. The CDR3 DNA is TGTGCCAGCAGTCCCCGGACTAGCGGGGTCGGTGGGAGCACAGATACGCAGTATTTT.

The V gene is TRBV10-3, the J gene TRBJ1-6; 7 bases are shared with TRBD1. CDR1 and CDR2 from the germline V gene are ENHRY and SYGVKD. Trimming at V came to 6 bases and at J to 10 bases, leaving 6 bases not matched to a gene. This CDR3 is built from 13 residues. The CDR3 DNA is TGTGCCATCAGAGACAGGGAGAGGTCACCCCTCCACTTT. The encoded protein is CAIRDRERSPLHF.

The genes are TRBV18 and TRBJ1-1, with D possibly matching TRBD1 (5 bases). CDR3 length: 14 residues. The ends were cut back, 1 base at V and 3 bases at J, with 9 bases in the middle. The germline V gene encodes CDR1 KGHSH and CDR2 LQKENI. The CDR3 protein is CASSPQGVDTEAFF. The DNA for the CDR3 is TGTGCCAGCTCACCACAAGGGGTGGACACTGAAGCTTTCTTT.